This TCR beta chain derives from a study of T cell responses to AZD1222 COVID-19 vaccine. The CDR3 has 12 amino acids. V lost 6 bases to trimming and J lost 6 bases, with 6 bases between them. CDR1 and CDR2 (germline): LNHDA, SQIVND (reference sequence). This clone was counted a single time. Libraries were prepared by immunoSEQ multiplex PCR; TCRdb keeps only in-frame clonotypes and omits some of them. The table includes approximately 91,000 clones, around 93% detected once. This sequence originates from an adult who received the AZD1222 COVID-19 vaccine. This specimen was peripheral blood, taken 28 days after the second AZD1222 dose. The gene calls are TRBV19 and TRBJ1-6; no reliable D call. The CDR3, as DNA: TGTGCCAGTAGAAGCGGTAATTCACCCCTCCACTTT. The encoded protein is CASRSGNSPLHF.